The 21 T cell receptor beta chains below all came from one sample that was sequenced in a study of blood T cell repertoires in COVID-19 (dated by TCRdb to the early 2020s). Library preparation was by the immunoSEQ multiplex PCR assay. TCRdb took over this immuneACCESS table, retaining in-frame rearrangements with V and J assigned. Such tables are incomplete; in checked studies, under half of the missing clones stem from an unresolved V gene, and the remainder is unexplained. The sample table lists tens of thousands of clones, 85% to 90% of them with a count of one. The ten largest clones capture approximately 9% of the sample. The sequenced sample consisted of peripheral blood. The origin of the receptors is a man older than 75 with acute or convalescent COVID-19.

This chain connects TRBV3-1 (or the pseudogene TRBV3-2) to TRBJ2-1, with TRBD1 as a possible D gene (6 bases). Germline CDR1 LGHDT, CDR2 YNNKEL (reference sequence). V shed 4 bases and J shed 10 bases, with 11 bases lying between them. The CDR3 spans 12 residues. CDR3 residues: CASSPLRGEQFF. Here the CDR3 DNA reads TGTGCCAGCAGCCCCCTGAGGGGGGAGCAGTTCTTC.

This sequence joins TRBV5-8 and TRBJ2-1, with TRBD2 matching 9 bases. CDR3 length: 17 amino acids. Per the germline V gene, CDR1 is SGHTS and CDR2 is YDEGEE. The V segment lost 0 bases and the J segment 4 bases; nucleotides outside the gene matches: 8. The CDR3 DNA follows: TGTGCCAGCAGCTTGGCTAGTTTAGCGGGGGCATACAATGAGCAGTTCTTC. Translated: CASSLASLAGAYNEQFF. Complete variable domain (other parts from reference TRBV5-8 and TRBJ2-1): EAGVTQSPTHLIKTRGQQATLRCSPISGHTSVYWYQQALGLGLQFLLWYDEGEERNRGNFPPRFSGRQFPNYSSELNVNALELEDSALYLCASSLASLAGAYNEQFFGPGTRLTVL.

J is TRBJ2-2 and V is TRBV11-2; 9 nucleotides agree with TRBD1. Per the germline V gene, CDR1 is SGHAT and CDR2 is FQNNGV. The ends lost 5 bases at V and 7 bases at J; junction bases unmatched: 8. The CDR3 length is 15 residues. CDR3 residues: CASSPRQGGVGELFF. DNA of the CDR3: TGTGCCAGCAGCCCACGACAGGGGGGCGTCGGGGAGCTGTTTTTT.

About this clone: At the DNA level, this CDR3 is encoded by other sequences in the same sample as well. This chain uses TRBV5-1 with TRBJ2-7, with 11 bases fitting TRBD1. The CDR3 consists of 14 residues. In germline, CDR1 is SGHRS, CDR2 YFSETQ. Unmatched junction bases numbered 5, after V lost 2 bases and J lost 7 bases. The CDR3 coding sequence is TGCGCCAGCAGCTTAGGACAGGGGGCGAGTGAGCAGTACTTC. This sequence encodes CASSLGQGASEQYF.

The rearrangement uses TRBV27 and TRBJ2-5; TRBD1 might be the D (6 bases). The V end was cut by 5 bases, the J end by 1 base, with 11 bases between. The CDR3 is 14 amino acids. Germline V CDR1 and CDR2: MNHEY, SMNVEV (reference sequence). DNA of the CDR3: TGTGCCAGCAGTATTACAGGGTTCCAAGAGACCCAGTACTTC. It yields the protein CASSITGFQETQYF.

This clone came up once. The chain uses TRBV5-1 and TRBJ2-2, with a weak D call TRBD1 (6 bases). Germline V gene sequence: CDR1 SGHRS, CDR2 YFSETQ. The CDR3 covers 16 residues. V gave up 1 base and J gave up 8 bases, with 18 bases separating them. The CDR3, as DNA: TGCGCCAGCAGCTTGTGGACAGCCGGCGAATTGGGGGAGCTGTTTTTT. Protein product: CASSLWTAGELGELFF. Combining the CDR3 with reference TRBV5-1 and TRBJ2-2 gives the whole variable domain KAGVTQTPRYLIKTRGQQVTLSCSPISGHRSVSWYQQTPGQGLQFLFEYFSETQRNKGNFPGRFSGRQFSNSRSEMNVSTLELGDSALYLCASSLWTAGELGELFFGEGSRLTVL.

This sequence joins TRBV10-1 and TRBJ2-1; 8 nucleotides align to TRBD1. The CDR3 has 16 amino acids. V was pared by 4 bases and J by 3 bases, with 8 bases of the junction left unmatched. Germline V gene lookup returns CDR1 WNHNN and CDR2 SYGVQD (reference sequence). Written as DNA, the CDR3 is TGCGCCAGCAGTGGGGCGGCGGGACAGGACTACAATGAGCAGTTCTTC. This encodes CASSGAAGQDYNEQFF.

This rearrangement joins TRBV5-1 to TRBJ2-1; D may be TRBD1 (5 bases). CDR1 is SGHRS, CDR2 YFSETQ, per germline. This CDR3 is 16 amino acids long. V was clipped by 4 bases and J by 0 bases, with 14 bases between them. CDR3 in amino acids: CASSPRQWSSYNEQFF. Here the CDR3 DNA reads TGCGCCAGCAGCCCGAGACAGTGGAGCTCCTACAATGAGCAGTTCTTC.

This chain connects TRBV20-1 to TRBJ2-1; 8 nucleotides line up with TRBD2. Trimming took 3 bases from V and 8 from J; bases not matched to a gene: 9. This CDR3 has 14 amino acids. Germline-derived CDR1 and CDR2 are DFQATT and SNEGSKA (reference sequence). The CDR3 DNA sequence: TGCAGTGCTAGTATCAGCGGGAGTGCCGATGAGCAGTTCTTC. It encodes CSASISGSADEQFF.

This chain connects TRBV27 to TRBJ2-3; D may be TRBD1 (6 bases). CDR3 length: 16 amino acids. Trimming took 5 bases from V and 4 from J, leaving 19 bases between them. The germline V gene has CDR1 MNHEY and CDR2 SMNVEV (reference sequence). The CDR3 spells CASSPKRGSQADTQYF. CDR3 in DNA: TGTGCCAGCAGTCCCAAGAGGGGGTCTCAGGCAGATACGCAGTATTTT.

This clone was found once. The J gene is TRBJ1-1, the V gene TRBV3-1 (or the pseudogene TRBV3-2); a possible D gene is TRBD1 (5 bases). Germline CDR1 reads LGHDT; CDR2 reads YNNKEL (reference sequence). Trimming left V 1 base short and J 4 bases short, with 10 bases between. The CDR3 sequence is 14 residues long. The CDR3 DNA follows: TGTGCCAGCAGCCAAGTGGGGGGAGCCACTGAAGCTTTCTTT. This translates into CASSQVGGATEAFF.

The chain joins TRBV28 to TRBJ1-1; D not certain. Germline V gene data show CDR1 as MDHEN and CDR2 as SYDVKM. With 6 bases removed from V and 1 base from J, the gap between germline ends came to 3 bases. This CDR3 has 11 amino acids. For the CDR3, the DNA is TGTGCCAGCAGCCAGAACACTGAAGCTTTCTTT. Amino acids: CASSQNTEAFF.

In this sample, this clone turned up once. The chain is built from TRBV30 and TRBJ2-7; TRBD1 matches 10 bases. The V gene's germline CDR1 is GTSNPN and CDR2 SVGIG (reference sequence). J gave up 5 bases and V 1 base, and 5 bases lay outside the gene matches. This CDR3 is built from 14 residues. The CDR3 sequence is CAWSEGTGANEQYF. CDR3 in DNA: TGTGCCTGGAGTGAAGGGACAGGGGCCAACGAGCAGTACTTC.

The chain links TRBV7-8 to TRBJ1-2, with 8 nucleotides matching TRBD1. From germline, CDR1 is SGHVS and CDR2 FQNEAQ. V lost 5 bases to trimming and J lost 4 bases; unmatched junction nucleotides: 6. This CDR3 comprises 14 residues. In DNA form, the CDR3 reads TGTGCCAGCAGCCGAGGACAGGGTAGCTATGGCTACACCTTC. Its translation: CASSRGQGSYGYTF.

This clone appeared once. The J gene is TRBJ1-6, the V gene TRBV11-2; the match to TRBD1 covers 7 bases. Germline V lookup: CDR1 SGHAT, CDR2 FQNNGV. The junction had 5 bases not matched to a gene; V was cut back by 3 bases and J by 9 bases. The length of the CDR3 is 14 residues. The CDR3 DNA sequence: TGTGCCAGCAGCTTGCAGGGGGGAGGTTCACCCCTCCACTTT. Amino acids: CASSLQGGGSPLHF.

The chain recombines TRBV28 with TRBJ1-1; TRBD1 agrees at 7 bases. CDR1 and CDR2 from the germline V gene are MDHEN and SYDVKM. There are 15 residues in the CDR3. V dropped 4 bases and J dropped 1; count of bases not matched to a gene: 6. The CDR3, as DNA: TGTGCCAGCAGTTGGACGACAGGGAGGAACACTGAAGCTTTCTTT. As protein: CASSWTTGRNTEAFF.

On this clone itself: The junction differs from germline at one of its ends, possibly a read error. The chain carries TRBV5-8 and TRBJ1-1; D gene uncertain. Germline V CDR1 and CDR2: SGHTS, YDEGEE. This CDR3 has 11 residues. DNA for the CDR3: TGTGCCAGCAGCCGCTTAGGACTGGCCCTGTTT. It codes for CASSRLGLALF.

The V gene is TRBV2, the J gene TRBJ1-6; D remains ambiguous. CDR1 and CDR2 from the germline V gene are SNHLY and FYNNEI. This CDR3 is 14 amino acids long. V was trimmed by 6 bases and J by 7 bases, leaving 13 bases between them. CDR3 nucleotide sequence: TGTGCCAGCAGATCCGGACGGGGAAATTCACCCCTCCACTTT. Translation: CASRSGRGNSPLHF.

This chain links TRBV11-2 with TRBJ2-7, with TRBD1 identical over 9 bases. The germline gives CDR1 SGHAT, CDR2 FQNNGV. CDR3 length equals 15 residues. Trimming took 5 bases from V and 4 from J; bases not matched to a gene: 9. The CDR3 spells CASSLGSGQGYEQYF. In nucleotides, the CDR3 is TGTGCCAGCAGCCTTGGTTCGGGACAGGGTTACGAGCAGTACTTC.

The genes are TRBV18 and TRBJ1-6; D not certain. The CDR3 totals 13 residues. V lost 1 base and J lost 8, with 6 bases in between. CDR1 and CDR2 (germline): KGHSH, LQKENI. Here the CDR3 DNA reads TGTGCCAGCTCACCACGACTGGATTCACCCCTCCACTTT. Encoded protein: CASSPRLDSPLHF.

This clone was counted a single time. The gene calls are TRBV5-1 and TRBJ2-2; D perhaps matches TRBD2 (5 bases). The V end lost 4 bases, the J end lost 4 bases, and 17 bases lay between the germline ends. CDR3 length: 16 residues. Per the germline V gene, CDR1 is SGHRS and CDR2 is YFSETQ. As DNA, the CDR3 is TGCGCCAGCAGCGCCCGAAGGTACGAGGGCACCGGGGAGCTGTTTTTT. It is translated as CASSARRYEGTGELFF.